This T cell receptor (beta chain) came from a study of early T cells in non-severe SARS-CoV-2 infection. Study overall: From unsorted whole blood, bulk RNA was sequenced, and the chains remained unpaired.

CDR1 and CDR2 (germline): SGHNT, YYREEE (reference sequence). Trimming took 4 bases from V and 6 from J; bases not matched to a gene: 5. The CDR3 runs 14 residues. Study observations and caveats: VDJdb matching skewed toward anti-spike CD8 responses, missing private and CD4 specificities.

The library protocol tagged individual cDNA molecules with unique molecular identifiers. TCRdb called the 5' RACE reads again in MiXCR, with one record for every CDR3 protein. The data contain 76,000 or so distinct CDR3 sequences, about 10% of them seen just once; the ten biggest clones take up around 5%. About this clonotype: Its target is unknown.

This rearrangement joins TRBV5-4 to TRBJ1-4; 8 nucleotides match TRBD1. What was sequenced was whole blood. The source is an adult who was a healthcare worker with PCR-confirmed SARS-CoV-2 infection or an uninfected control (not recorded which). CDR3 sequence: CASSPGQGDEKLFF. As DNA, the CDR3 is TGTGCCAGCAGCCCCGGACAGGGTGATGAAAAACTGTTTTTT.